A selection of T cell receptor beta chains follows, all from one sample in a study of blood T cell repertoires in COVID-19. This table comes from immunoSEQ multiplex PCR, and its TCRdb copy is limited to in-frame clones, with some not included. The table shows 200,000 to 300,000 clones, with around 89% occurring only once. Sequencing used PBMCs or T cells enriched from blood (not recorded which). The receptor set was obtained from a middle-aged man who had recovered from COVID-19. The CDR3 runs from the conserved cysteine through the conserved F or W. A D gene is named only where the DNA matches it firmly. Clone size is not always given. Where it is, it says once, few, many or a class for expanded clones.

clone size | J gene | D gene | V gene | CDR3 protein | CDR3 DNA
. | TRBJ1-2 | . | TRBV12-3/TRBV12-4 | CASSLGTGEGYTF | TGTGCCAGCAGTTTAGGGACCGGGGAGGGCTACACCTTC
. | TRBJ1-5 | TRBD1 | TRBV25-1 | CASSDNRGGRPQHF | TGTGCCAGCAGTGACAACAGGGGAGGTCGGCCCCAGCATTTT
. | TRBJ2-7 | . | TRBV21-1 | CASSKVPGRGRGEQYF | TGTGCCAGCAGCAAAGTGCCGGGGCGGGGACGGGGCGAGCAGTACTTC
. | TRBJ1-2 | TRBD1 | TRBV10-2 | CASSVRPGGIDYGYTF | TGCGCCAGCAGTGTTCGGCCAGGGGGTATCGACTATGGCTACACCTTC
. | TRBJ2-2 | TRBD1 | TRBV7-8 | CASSYIGTGAGELFF | TGTGCCAGCAGCTACATAGGGACAGGGGCCGGGGAGCTGTTTTTT
few | TRBJ1-1 | TRBD1 | TRBV18 | CASSPLRQGGPEAFF | TGTGCCAGCTCACCCCTTAGACAGGGAGGACCTGAAGCTTTCTTT
. | TRBJ2-3 | TRBD1 | TRBV3-1/TRBV3-2 | CASSHRPPQGAATDTQYF | TGTGCCAGCAGCCATCGGCCCCCTCAGGGGGCTGCGACAGATACGCAGTATTTT
once | TRBJ2-7 | . | TRBV2 | CASSSYEQYF | TGTGCCAGCAGTTCATACGAGCAGTACTTC
. | TRBJ1-1 | . | TRBV10-3 | CAISETSGDTEAFF | TGTGCCATCAGTGAGACCTCAGGGGACACTGAAGCTTTCTTT
. | TRBJ1-5 | . | TRBV4-1 | CASSQGDRNQPQHF | TGCGCCAGCAGCCAGGGTGACAGAAATCAGCCCCAGCATTTT
. | TRBJ2-7 | . | TRBV27 | CASSFGLGPYEQYF | TGTGCCAGCAGTTTTGGGTTGGGGCCCTACGAGCAGTACTTC
. | TRBJ2-7 | . | TRBV7-2 | CASSFSVSYEQYF | TGTGCCAGCAGCTTTAGCGTGTCCTACGAGCAGTACTTC
many | TRBJ1-5 | . | TRBV5-6 | CASSLYFIGQRNQPQHF | TGTGCCAGCAGCTTGTATTTTATCGGACAGCGCAATCAGCCCCAGCATTTT
. | TRBJ1-2 | TRBD1 | TRBV7-9 | CASSLTGTEGSNYGYTF | TGTGCCAGCAGCTTAACCGGGACAGAAGGATCAAACTATGGCTACACCTTC
. | TRBJ2-4 | TRBD2 | TRBV19 | CASSITGEGNIQYF | TGTGCCAGTAGTATAACCGGGGAGGGGAACATTCAGTACTTC
. | TRBJ2-1 | TRBD1 | TRBV6-5 | CASNRGRASYNEQFF | TGTGCCAGCAACAGGGGCAGGGCCTCCTACAATGAGCAGTTCTTC
. | TRBJ2-5 | . | TRBV6-2/TRBV6-3 | CASSYSSSETQYF | TGTGCCAGCAGTTATTCTAGCAGTGAGACCCAGTACTTC
. | TRBJ2-7 | . | TRBV27 | CASSLAGSYEQYF | TGTGCCAGCAGTTTGGCGGGGTCCTACGAGCAGTACTTC
. | TRBJ2-7 | TRBD2 | TRBV7-7 | CASSPSGRAYEQYF | TGTGCCAGCAGCCCTAGTGGGAGGGCCTACGAGCAGTACTTC
. | TRBJ1-3 | . | TRBV19 | CASSIQVSGNTIYF | TGTGCCAGTAGTATACAGGTTTCTGGAAACACCATATATTTT
. | TRBJ1-2 | TRBD1 | TRBV14 | CASSQVDRPEGYTF | TGTGCCAGCAGCCAAGTGGACAGGCCCGAGGGCTACACCTTC
few | TRBJ1-2 | TRBD1 | TRBV7-6 | CASSLGTGGSYGYTF | TGTGCCAGCAGCTTAGGAACAGGGGGCAGCTATGGCTACACCTTC
. | TRBJ1-4 | TRBD1 | TRBV5-4 | CASSFPGQGAQGEKLFF | TGTGCCAGCAGCTTCCCGGGACAGGGGGCGCAAGGTGAAAAACTGTTTTTT
. | TRBJ2-1 | . | TRBV9 | CASSVLGLDVYNEQFF | TGTGCCAGCAGCGTACTGGGGCTAGACGTCTACAATGAGCAGTTCTTC
. | TRBJ2-3 | . | TRBV27 | CASSQDYRPGDTQYF | TGTGCCAGCAGTCAGGACTACCGCCCCGGGGATACGCAGTATTTT
once | TRBJ2-2 | . | TRBV11-2 | CASNSGGAQATGELFF | TGTGCCAGCAATAGCGGAGGGGCACAGGCCACCGGGGAGCTGTTTTTT
. | TRBJ2-1 | TRBD1 | TRBV7-8 | CASSLGGQGGALRDYQHNEQFF | TGTGCCAGCAGCTTAGGGGGACAGGGAGGGGCTTTAAGGGACTACCAACACAATGAGCAGTTCTTC
. | TRBJ2-5 | TRBD1 | TRBV18 | CASSPTYLTGPQETQYF | TGTGCCAGCTCACCAACCTACTTGACAGGGCCGCAAGAGACCCAGTACTTC
. | TRBJ2-7 | TRBD1 | TRBV9 | CASSVGTGGDYEQYF | TGTGCCAGCAGCGTCGGGACAGGGGGCGATTACGAGCAGTACTTC
. | TRBJ2-1 | TRBD2 | TRBV7-3 | CASSLSWTPGLADNEQFF | TGTGCCAGCAGCTTATCCTGGACACCCGGACTAGCGGACAATGAGCAGTTCTTC
. | TRBJ1-2 | . | TRBV29-1 | CSVAGGNYGYTF | TGCAGCGTTGCCGGGGGGAACTATGGCTACACCTTC
. | TRBJ1-1 | . | TRBV21-1 | CASSLQGPLNTEAFF | TGTGCCAGCAGCCTACAGGGGCCCCTGAACACTGAAGCTTTCTTT
. | TRBJ2-1 | . | TRBV11-3 | CASSSGQDNEQFF | TGTGCCAGCAGCAGTGGGCAGGACAATGAGCAGTTCTTC
. | TRBJ2-5 | TRBD2 | TRBV7-8 | CASSPPVAGGYQETQYF | TGTGCCAGCAGCCCGCCCGTGGCGGGGGGGTACCAAGAGACCCAGTACTTC
. | TRBJ1-3 | . | TRBV6-5 | CASGTGFGNTIYF | TGTGCCAGCGGAACAGGGTTCGGAAACACCATATATTTT
. | TRBJ2-1 | TRBD1 | TRBV7-7 | CASSYGTGGSGEQFF | TGTGCCAGCAGCTACGGGACAGGGGGCTCGGGTGAGCAGTTCTTC
. | TRBJ2-1 | . | TRBV29-1 | CSVDSFDEQFF | TGCAGCGTTGACTCGTTCGATGAGCAGTTCTTC
few | TRBJ1-3 | TRBD1 | TRBV11-2 | CASSPTGDGNTIYF | TGTGCCAGCAGCCCCACAGGGGACGGAAACACCATATATTTT
. | TRBJ1-1 | TRBD1 | TRBV4-1 | CASSRTGTGTEAFF | TGCGCCAGCAGCCGGACAGGTACGGGCACTGAAGCTTTCTTT
. | TRBJ2-7 | . | TRBV28 | CASSLVEWGHLSYEQYF | TGTGCCAGCAGTTTAGTCGAGTGGGGCCACCTCTCCTACGAGCAGTACTTC
. | TRBJ1-6 | . | TRBV11-3 | CASSLEQGDNSPLHF | TGTGCCAGCAGCTTAGAACAGGGCGATAATTCACCCCTCCACTTT
. | TRBJ1-5 | . | TRBV11-2 | CASSPNNNQPQHF | TGTGCCAGCAGCCCGAACAACAATCAGCCCCAGCATTTT
. | TRBJ2-7 | TRBD1 | TRBV29-1 | CSVGGTGYISEQYF | TGCAGCGTCGGCGGGACAGGGTATATATCCGAGCAGTACTTC
. | TRBJ2-1 | TRBD2 | TRBV4-1 | CASSQGPSGRWGTYNEQFF | TGCGCCAGCAGCCAAGGGCCTAGCGGGAGGTGGGGAACCTACAATGAGCAGTTCTTC
. | TRBJ1-5 | . | TRBV3-1/TRBV3-2 | CASSQGGPIQPQHF | TGTGCCAGCAGCCAGGGGGGACCGATTCAGCCCCAGCATTTT
. | TRBJ1-1 | TRBD1 | TRBV5-1 | CASSPHRGTGSPTEAFF | TGCGCCAGCAGCCCCCATAGGGGGACAGGTTCGCCCACTGAAGCTTTCTTT
. | TRBJ1-1 | . | TRBV18 | CASSPGGGRYTEAFF | TGTGCCAGCTCACCAGGAGGAGGGAGGTACACTGAAGCTTTCTTT
. | TRBJ2-1 | . | TRBV6-4 | CASSKESSYNEQFF | TGTGCCAGCAGTAAAGAGAGCTCCTACAATGAGCAGTTCTTC
. | TRBJ1-1 | TRBD1 | TRBV20-1 | CSASDRATEAFF | TGCAGTGCTAGTGACAGGGCCACTGAAGCTTTCTTT
. | TRBJ2-7 | TRBD1 | TRBV11-2 | CASSLRDSVDEQYF | TGTGCCAGCAGCTTAAGGGACAGCGTCGACGAGCAGTACTTC
. | TRBJ1-4 | TRBD1 | TRBV25-1 | CASRGTGDEKLFF | TGTGCCAGCAGGGGGACAGGAGATGAAAAACTGTTTTTT
. | TRBJ1-2 | TRBD1 | TRBV6-2/TRBV6-3 | CASSLVGQDLYGYTF | TGTGCCAGCAGCCTTGTGGGACAGGACCTCTATGGCTACACCTTC
. | TRBJ2-5 | . | TRBV14 | CASSQDPGQETQYF | TGTGCCAGCAGCCAAGACCCGGGTCAAGAGACCCAGTACTTC
. | TRBJ1-1 | TRBD1 | TRBV30 | CAYRDRDTPRTEAFF | TGTGCCTACCGGGACAGGGATACCCCGCGCACTGAAGCTTTCTTT
. | TRBJ2-7 | TRBD2 | TRBV5-4 | CASSPGLAGGYFSYEQYF | TGTGCCAGCAGCCCCGGACTAGCGGGGGGATACTTCTCCTACGAGCAGTACTTC
. | TRBJ1-1 | . | TRBV28 | CASKVNRRNTEAFF | TGTGCCAGCAAGGTCAACAGGAGGAACACTGAAGCTTTCTTT